This TCR beta chain derives from a study of response to subunit inactivated influenza vaccine. V lost 0 bases, J lost 4 bases, and 9 bases lay in between. The CDR3 runs to 14 residues. One entry per CDR3 protein, called by TCRdb with MiXCR from the RT-PCR reads. Of around 300,000 distinct CDR3 sequences listed, about 20% are singletons. This clonotype was recorded a few times. The clonotype was recovered from a man between 50 and 69 years old who received an inactivated influenza vaccine. The sequencing used PBMCs from blood, collected 21 months after vaccination. The V gene is TRBV12-3 or TRBV12-4, the J gene TRBJ1-2; tentatively, D is TRBD1 (5 bases). In DNA form, the CDR3 reads TGTGCCAGCAGTTTAGCGGGGGTGCTCTATGGCTACACCTTC. It is translated as CASSLAGVLYGYTF.